The entry that follows covers one TCR beta chain sequence. This sample is drawn from a study of blood T cell repertoires in COVID-19. Across the study: The samples span acute and convalescent COVID-19 from the United States, Italy and Spain. T cells, B-cell-depleted T cells, or PBMCs provided the cDNA or gDNA that served as material.

In the original workflow: Reference gene primer amplification in the assay estimated nucleated cell counts. The protocol was immunoSEQ multiplex PCR, while the TCRdb copy is restricted to in-frame clones and leaves out a portion. The V and J calls and the clone size are those of that table, but D and trimming were determined from the DNA. The data contain about 200,000 clones, 85% to 90% of them singletons. Sample: peripheral blood. This TCR came from a man between 35 and 55 years old with active or convalescent COVID-19.

DNA for the CDR3: TGTGCCAGCAGCCTGGCATCTGGGGCCAACGTCCTGACTTTC. This encodes CASSLASGANVLTF. V and J are TRBV3-1 (or the pseudogene TRBV3-2) and TRBJ2-6; D gene uncertain. The CDR3 has 14 amino acids. Germline V gene sequence: CDR1 LGHDT, CDR2 YNNKEL (reference sequence). The ends were cut back, 4 bases at V and 1 base at J, with 5 bases in the middle.